This T cell receptor (beta chain) is drawn from a study of blood T cell repertoires in COVID-19. Study information: COVID-19 samples, acute and convalescent, were from the United States, Italy and Spain.

Seattle patient enrollment occurred during active infection, with longitudinal follow-up thereafter. Comments on this clone: The sample has other DNA sequences that encode this CDR3 too.

TCRdb's table, derived via immunoSEQ multiplex PCR, lists solely in-frame clones and lacks some. The sample lists 150,000 or so clones, roughly 86% occurring once. Per germline, CDR1 LNHDA and CDR2 SQIVND (reference sequence). CDR3 length: 14 amino acids. V shed 3 bases and J shed 1 base, with 6 bases lying between them. The V and J genes are TRBV19 and TRBJ2-2, with D perhaps TRBD1 (6 bases). Input material: peripheral blood. The source of this sequence is a woman in her 70s with COVID-19, enrolled during active disease. The DNA of the CDR3 is TGTGCCAGTAGTATCAGGGGGAACACCGGGGAGCTGTTTTTT. Translated, it gives CASSIRGNTGELFF.